This TCR beta chain emerged from a study of T cell responses to AZD1222 COVID-19 vaccine. Broader study findings: Sampled repertoires all dated from after the peak T cell response.

Repertoires were generated with immunoSEQ multiplex PCR, while TCRdb's copy carries only in-frame clones and drops some. The sample gives some 110,000 clones, 80% to 85% of which show up once; about 9.5% is in the top ten. CDR3 size: 16 residues. CDR1 is LGHNA and CDR2 is YSLEER in the germline V gene. V lost 0 bases to trimming and J lost 0 bases, with 12 bases between them. With regard to this clone: Its antigen remains unidentified.

V is TRBV4-3 and J is TRBJ2-7; no firm D call. The clonotype was recovered from an adult in good health. This specimen was peripheral blood, taken on day 0 of AZD1222 vaccination. CDR3 residues: CASSQDRAASSYEQYF. The CDR3, as DNA: TGCGCCAGCAGCCAAGATCGGGCTGCGAGCTCCTACGAGCAGTACTTC.